One T cell receptor beta chain is described in this entry. The antigen is not known. V lost 3 bases and J lost 5; bases outside the gene matches: 0. The CDR3 is made up of 12 amino acids. In germline, CDR1 is DFQATT, CDR2 SNEGSKA (reference sequence). Hyperthyroidism had been newly diagnosed in patients aged 18 to 65, and its duration was under 2 months. The sample comes from a study of T cells in Graves' hyperthyroidism and ophthalmopathy. Study summary: Peripheral blood was acquired at first diagnosis, ahead of any therapy whatsoever.

General study results and limits: Also found in blood were most expanded thyroid clonotypes above 0.001. Ophthalmopathy prediction by the model preceded onset by a median approximately 6.1 months.

The investigators amplified TCR beta CDR3 regions from RNA transcripts. The HTBI primer set served for first-round RT-PCR of the TCR CDR3. TCRdb re-derived calls from the multiplex PCR reads in MiXCR, one entry per CDR3 protein. The data contain some 400,000 distinct CDR3 sequences, over 11% of them singletons. The chain combines TRBV20-1 with TRBJ2-5, with 10 bases matching TRBD2. The source of this sequence is a woman aged 60-75 years with Graves' hyperthyroidism. Source material: blood. CDR3 DNA sequence: TGCAGTGCTAGGACTAGCGGGGAGACCCAGTACTTC. Protein product: CSARTSGETQYF.